The 13 T cell receptor beta chains below come from one sample, sequenced in a study of blood T cell repertoires in COVID-19. Data came from immunoSEQ multiplex PCR; TCRdb stores just in-frame clones and leaves some out. The repertoire holds about 170,000 clones, with around nine tenths as singletons. Source material: peripheral blood. The receptors come from a man between 45 and 60 years old who had recovered from COVID-19.

The chain uses TRBV5-4 and TRBJ2-7; possibly TRBD1 for D (6 bases). The germline CDR1 and CDR2 sequences are SGHNT and YYREEE (reference sequence). This CDR3 has 14 residues. V was pared by 4 bases and J by 2 bases, with 13 bases between. The DNA for the CDR3 is TGTGCCAGCAGCGACCCGCGGACAGCCTACGAGCAGTACTTC. It codes for CASSDPRTAYEQYF.

The chain has TRBV7-2 and TRBJ1-6; 8 nucleotides match TRBD1. Germline lookup yields CDR1 SGHTA and CDR2 FQGNSA. V shed 5 bases, J shed 2 bases, and the junction held 5 bases outside the gene matches. This CDR3 is 16 amino acids long. Here the CDR3 DNA reads TGTGCCAGCAGCCCGCAGGGGGCGCCCTATAATTCACCCCTCCACTTT. Amino acids: CASSPQGAPYNSPLHF.

The gene calls are TRBV4-3 and TRBJ2-7, with D possibly matching TRBD2 (6 bases). Germline V CDR1 and CDR2: LGHNA, YSLEER. The CDR3 extends over 14 amino acids. V lost 1 base and J lost 7, with 14 bases in between. This CDR3 reads CASSQVQEGDEQYF. The CDR3 DNA reads as TGCGCCAGCAGCCAAGTTCAGGAGGGAGATGAGCAGTACTTC.

The chain carries TRBV7-3 and TRBJ2-1; 10 bases are shared with TRBD1. V dropped 2 bases and J dropped 6; count of bases not matched to a gene: 7. There are 16 residues in the CDR3. Germline CDR1 and CDR2: SGHTA and FQGTGA. The CDR3 here is CASSLVGTGAINEQFF. Written as DNA, the CDR3 is TGTGCCAGCAGCTTAGTGGGGACAGGGGCGATCAATGAGCAGTTCTTC.

V gene TRBV2 combines with J gene TRBJ1-2; 8 bases line up with TRBD1. J gave up 4 bases and V 6 bases, and 10 bases lay outside the gene matches. CDR1 and CDR2 from the germline V gene are SNHLY and FYNNEI. This CDR3 has 15 residues. The CDR3 DNA reads TGTGCCAGCAGCAAGGGGACAGGAACTCCCTATGGCTACACCTTC. Its translation is CASSKGTGTPYGYTF.

The V call is TRBV5-1, the J call TRBJ1-2; 11 bases align to TRBD1. The CDR3 consists of 16 residues. Germline V gene sequence: CDR1 SGHRS, CDR2 YFSETQ. Unmatched junction bases numbered 13, after V lost 4 bases and J lost 8 bases. CDR3 DNA: TGCGCCAGCAGCCCGTCCGGACAGGGGGCTCTATGGGGCTACACCTTC. This gives the protein CASSPSGQGALWGYTF.

The rearrangement uses TRBV13 and TRBJ2-3; D is unresolved. CDR3 length: 11 residues. Germline lookup yields CDR1 PRHDT and CDR2 FYEKMQ (reference sequence). Trimming pared 5 bases from V and 5 bases from J, leaving 5 bases between. The CDR3 loop reads CASSVIDTQYF. The CDR3 DNA reads as TGTGCCAGCAGCGTTATAGATACGCAGTATTTT.

This chain joins TRBV30 and TRBJ2-4; 10 bases are shared with TRBD1. V lost 0 bases to trimming and J lost 15 bases; unmatched junction nucleotides: 5. Germline V gene lookup returns CDR1 GTSNPN and CDR2 SVGIG (reference sequence). There are 12 residues in the CDR3. CDR3 nucleotide sequence: TGTGCCTGGAGTGTCGGGGGGACAGGGGCGTACTTC. This gives the protein CAWSVGGTGAYF.

V gene TRBV29-1 combines with J gene TRBJ2-6; TRBD1 is a possible D gene (5 bases). The V end lost 6 bases, the J end lost 4 bases, and 19 bases lay between the germline ends. Germline values: CDR1 SQVTM, CDR2 ANQGSEA. This CDR3 comprises 16 residues. The CDR3: CSVAPRGGSGANVLTF. The CDR3 DNA reads as TGCAGCGTAGCACCAAGGGGCGGTTCCGGGGCCAACGTCCTGACTTTC. Full variable domain (rest looked up from reference TRBV29-1 and TRBJ2-6): SAVISQKPSRDICQRGTSLTIQCQVDSQVTMMFWYRQQPGQSLTLIATANQGSEATYESGFVIDKFPISRPNLTFSTLTVSNMSPEDSSIYLCSVAPRGGSGANVLTFGAGSRLTVL.

The rearrangement links TRBV5-1 to TRBJ2-7; 8 positions agree with TRBD1. Germline CDR1 SGHRS, CDR2 YFSETQ. V shed 3 bases and J 3 bases; nucleotides not matched to a gene: 8. This CDR3 is 15 amino acids long. The CDR3 here is CASSSRQGLSYEQYF. The CDR3 bases are TGCGCCAGCAGCTCCCGACAGGGGTTAAGCTACGAGCAGTACTTC.

The genes are TRBV6-2 or TRBV6-3 and TRBJ1-5, with TRBD1 as a possible D gene (5 bases). CDR1 and CDR2 from the germline V gene are MNHEY and SVGEGT. The CDR3 runs to 16 residues. Trimming pared 9 bases from V and 3 bases from J, leaving 21 bases between. CDR3 residues: CASSPLIRQYNQPQHF. The CDR3 DNA follows: TGTGCCAGTAGTCCCCTTATCCGACAGTACAATCAGCCCCAGCATTTT.

This chain joins TRBV19 and TRBJ1-5; D remains unclear. The length of the CDR3 is 16 residues. V shed 5 bases and J shed 1 base, with 15 bases lying between them. From germline, CDR1 is LNHDA and CDR2 SQIVND (reference sequence). The CDR3 sequence: CASSPSRRASNQPQHF. Written as DNA, the CDR3 is TGTGCCAGTAGTCCTTCGCGGAGGGCGAGCAATCAGCCCCAGCATTTT.

This clone occurred once. This chain joins TRBV19 and TRBJ2-7; a weak D match, TRBD1 (5 bases). Germline CDR1 and CDR2: LNHDA and SQIVND (reference sequence). CDR3 size: 14 residues. Trimming took off 3 bases at V and 1 base at J, with 10 bases between the two ends. The CDR3 spells CASSMTVISYEQYF. CDR3 coding DNA: TGTGCCAGTAGTATGACAGTTATTTCCTACGAGCAGTACTTC.